This T cell receptor (beta chain) was retrieved from a study of blood T cell repertoires in COVID-19. The CDR3 spans 14 residues. Per the germline V gene, CDR1 is KGHDR and CDR2 is SFDVKD. Trimming stripped 1 base from V and 2 bases from J, with 7 bases between. Original analysis: Estimated nucleated cell counts came from reference gene primer amplification. The assay was immunoSEQ multiplex PCR, and TCRdb's table has in-frame clones only and misses some. The DNA gave D and trimming, while V, J and clone size come from that table. The sample lists about 41,000 clones; 65% to 85% were seen once. J is TRBJ1-2 and V is TRBV24-1, with no clear D. Sequencing was carried out using peripheral blood. The TCR originated in a woman older than 75 with active or convalescent COVID-19. CDR3 in amino acids: CATSDFGQNYGYTF. CDR3 nucleotide sequence: TGTGCCACCAGTGATTTTGGGCAGAACTATGGCTACACCTTC.